A single sample gave rise to the 17 T cell receptor beta chains below, sequenced in a study of post-analysis software for immune sequencing data. Broader study findings: The study found TRBV5-6, TRBV5-1 and TRBV20-1 among a few TRBV segments more frequent in patients than controls.

Each TCR beta cDNA library carried unique molecular identifiers. TCRdb passed the PCR reads through MiXCR, listing each CDR3 protein once. The data hold 650,000 to 850,000 distinct CDR3 sequences, with around 50% observed a single time. No cognate antigen is known for these TCRs. The sequencing input was blood. Receptors originate from a girl aged 5 to 17 with multiple sclerosis.

This chain uses TRBV29-1 with TRBJ1-2; D is perhaps TRBD1 (6 bases). The CDR3 sequence is 12 residues long. The V end was cut by 6 bases, the J end by 4 bases, with 12 bases between. CDR1 and CDR2 (germline): SQVTM, ANQGSEA. The CDR3 DNA follows: TGCAGCGTCGAACGGGACACCTATGGCTACACCTTC. It specifies CSVERDTYGYTF.

This clonotype was recorded a few times. V and J are TRBV15 and TRBJ2-3, with 9 nucleotides matching TRBD2. Germline V gene sequence: CDR1 LNHNV, CDR2 YYDKDF (reference sequence). The CDR3 has 17 amino acids. V lost 5 bases, J lost 4 bases, and 13 bases stayed unmatched. CDR3 in DNA: TGTGCCACCAGCTCAGTTAAAGGGCTAGCGGGATCAGATACGCAGTATTTT. Protein product: CATSSVKGLAGSDTQYF.

The chain combines TRBV3-1 with TRBJ2-7; D is undetermined. The V gene's germline CDR1 is LGHDT and CDR2 YNNKEL (reference sequence). The CDR3 covers 13 residues. The germline V and J ends were trimmed by 1 base and 6 bases, with 10 bases remaining between them. The CDR3 DNA sequence: TGTGCCAGCAGCCAAGTAAGTGGGTTCGAGCAGTACTTC. Amino acids: CASSQVSGFEQYF.

The chain employs TRBV20-1 and TRBJ2-1; D gene unclear. The CDR3 has 12 residues. The V end was cut by 3 bases, the J end by 5 bases, with 8 bases between. Per germline, CDR1 DFQATT and CDR2 SNEGSKA (reference sequence). In DNA form, the CDR3 reads TGCAGTGCTAGGGATGGGGACAATGAGCAGTTCTTC. It yields the protein CSARDGDNEQFF.

The rearrangement joins TRBV29-1 to TRBJ2-3; 8 bases map to TRBD2. This CDR3 has 20 residues. V trimming: 0 bases; J trimming: 6 bases; junction bases outside the gene matches: 23. Looked up from germline, CDR1 is SQVTM and CDR2 is ANQGSEA. The CDR3 spells CSVEDLARGGAGVRADTQYF. The DNA of the CDR3 is TGCAGCGTTGAAGATCTGGCCAGGGGCGGAGCGGGAGTTAGGGCTGATACGCAGTATTTT.

The chain couples TRBV7-8 to TRBJ2-1; the match to TRBD2 covers 10 bases. The V gene's germline CDR1 is SGHVS and CDR2 FQNEAQ. Trimming at V came to 5 bases and at J to 6 bases, leaving 19 bases not matched to a gene. The CDR3 runs to 19 residues. In DNA form, the CDR3 reads TGTGCCAGCAGCGCCAGAAGTGTTAAACTAGCGGGAAGTAGCAATGAGCAGTTCTTC. Protein: CASSARSVKLAGSSNEQFF.

The J gene is TRBJ2-2, the V gene TRBV5-1, with 9 bases identical to TRBD2. Germline lookup yields CDR1 SGHRS and CDR2 YFSETQ. CDR3 size: 18 residues. Losses at the gene ends were 3 bases for V and 3 bases for J; bases not matched to a gene: 12. CDR3 sequence: CASSSTLAGFKDTGELFF. CDR3 DNA sequence: TGCGCCAGCAGCTCGACTCTAGCGGGATTCAAAGACACCGGGGAGCTGTTTTTT.

This clonotype was picked up one time. The chain couples TRBV9 to TRBJ2-7; D remains ambiguous. The CDR3 extends over 15 amino acids. Deletions cut 1 base from V and 6 bases from J, with 17 bases between. CDR1 is SGDLS and CDR2 is YYNGEE in the germline V gene. CDR3 bases: TGTGCCAGCAGCGTAAGGGTAGGGCGAGAGGTCGAGCAGTACTTC. This codes for CASSVRVGREVEQYF.

The chain carries TRBV18 and TRBJ2-7; tentatively, D is TRBD2 (5 bases). The CDR3 contains 16 residues. The germline V gene encodes CDR1 KGHSH and CDR2 LQKENI. V lost 3 bases and J 2 bases, leaving 17 bases between the germline ends. In DNA, the CDR3 is TGTGCCAGCTCACCTCTAAAAGCAGGACTCACCTACGAGCAGTACTTC. Translating gives CASSPLKAGLTYEQYF.

The J gene is TRBJ2-6, the V gene TRBV6-5; D unclear. V was cut by 4 bases and J by 3 bases, with 16 bases left in between. The CDR3 totals 17 residues. CDR1 is MNHEY and CDR2 is SVGAGI in the germline V gene. The CDR3 loop is CASSSPLTLGGANVLTF. Here the CDR3 DNA reads TGTGCCAGCAGTTCCCCACTAACTCTTGGTGGGGCCAACGTCCTGACTTTC.

Concerning this clonotype: This clone may be a read error of a much larger clone one base away. The chain has TRBV20-1 and TRBJ2-7, with D possibly TRBD1 on 7 matching bases. Germline V CDR1 and CDR2: DFQATT, SNEGSKA (reference sequence). CDR3 length: 13 amino acids. V lost 6 bases and J lost 4, with 16 bases in between. The DNA of the CDR3 is TGCAGTGCCCTCGGACAGGAGGGTTACGAGCAGTACTTC. Protein product: CSALGQEGYEQYF.

In its sample, this clonotype was seen a few times. This may arise from a read error, as a much more abundant clone is one base away. The V call is TRBV2, the J call TRBJ1-5, with D tentatively TRBD1 (6 bases). This CDR3 is 14 amino acids long. V was trimmed by 5 bases and J by 7 bases, leaving 15 bases between them. Germline assignment: CDR1 SNHLY and CDR2 FYNNEI. The CDR3 is CASSLGGGGQPQHF. The CDR3 coding sequence is TGTGCCAGCAGTCTAGGGGGGGGCGGGCAGCCCCAGCATTTT.

CDR3 protein: CASSSSGALYEQYF. In DNA, the CDR3 is TGTGCCAGCAGTTCCAGCGGGGCCCTCTACGAGCAGTACTTC. The chain couples TRBV12-3 or TRBV12-4 to TRBJ2-7; 7 bases are shared with TRBD2. Trimming removed 4 bases from V and 3 bases from J; junction bases left unmatched: 6. The CDR3 sequence is 14 residues long.

This clonotype showed up just a few times. This rearrangement joins TRBV7-3 to TRBJ2-7; D is unclear. Germline V gives CDR1 SGHTA, CDR2 FQGTGA. The CDR3 runs to 13 residues. Trimming left V 8 bases short and J 1 base short, with 12 bases between. The CDR3 DNA follows: TGTGCCAGCGCCGAGGTAGGGTCCTACGAGCAGTACTTC. Protein product: CASAEVGSYEQYF.

This chain joins TRBV20-1 and TRBJ2-5; 8 positions match TRBD2. Germline-derived CDR1 and CDR2 are DFQATT and SNEGSKA (reference sequence). CDR3 length: 15 amino acids. The V gene end was trimmed by 3 bases and the J gene end by 11 bases; junction bases not matched to a gene: 17. The CDR3 here is CSASSRRGGLAEQYF. The CDR3 nucleotides are TGCAGTGCTAGCAGCCGTCGCGGGGGGTTAGCTGAGCAGTACTTC.

There are a few counts of this clonotype. The chain combines TRBV5-1 with TRBJ2-7; TRBD1 matches 10 bases. The germline gives CDR1 SGHRS, CDR2 YFSETQ. The CDR3 contains 18 residues. V was clipped by 0 bases and J by 3 bases; unmatched bases: 12. CDR3 loop: CASSLAIASWTGGYEQYF. In DNA form, the CDR3 reads TGCGCCAGCAGCTTGGCCATCGCGTCTTGGACAGGGGGCTACGAGCAGTACTTC.

The chain couples TRBV3-1 to TRBJ2-1; 11 bases are a match to TRBD1. Germline loops: CDR1 LGHDT, CDR2 YNNKEL (reference sequence). Trimming took 4 bases from V and 3 from J; bases not matched to a gene: 5. This CDR3 comprises 16 residues. CDR3 protein: CASSRPGQGGYNEQFF. DNA of the CDR3: TGTGCCAGCAGCCGACCGGGACAGGGGGGCTACAATGAGCAGTTCTTC.